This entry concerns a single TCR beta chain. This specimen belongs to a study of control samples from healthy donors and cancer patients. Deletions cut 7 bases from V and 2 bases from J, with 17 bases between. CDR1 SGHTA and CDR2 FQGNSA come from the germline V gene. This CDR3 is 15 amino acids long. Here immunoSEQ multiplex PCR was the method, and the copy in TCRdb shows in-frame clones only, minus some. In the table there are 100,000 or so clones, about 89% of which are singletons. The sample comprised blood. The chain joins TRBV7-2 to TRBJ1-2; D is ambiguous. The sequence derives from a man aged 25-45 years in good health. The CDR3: CASKEYLSGNYGYTF. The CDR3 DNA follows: TGTGCCAGCAAGGAATATTTATCCGGGAACTATGGCTACACCTTC.